One and the same sample provided the 32 T cell receptor beta chains below, sequenced in a study of patients and donors after allogeneic stem cell transplantation. TCRdb re-analysed the RT-PCR reads in MiXCR, keeping a single row per CDR3 protein. The sample consists of 800,000 to 1,000,000 distinct CDR3 sequences, approximately 19% of them appearing once. Source material: blood, either unsorted or a sorted T cell fraction (not recorded which). The receptor source for this set is a human donor who was either an allogeneic HSCT recipient or a stem cell or donor lymphocyte infusion donor (not recorded which). It is not recorded whose cells these are; they may come from a transplant donor.

The gene calls are TRBV2 and TRBJ1-1, with unresolved D. CDR1 and CDR2 (germline): SNHLY, FYNNEI. V lost 3 bases, J lost 6 bases, and 8 bases lay in between. CDR3 size: 12 residues. The DNA for the CDR3 is TGTGCCAGCAGTGAGAACAGCCCTGAAGCTTTCTTT. The encoded protein is CASSENSPEAFF.

As regards this clonotype: A much more abundant neighbour one base away suggests this may be a read error. V and J are TRBV12-3 or TRBV12-4 and TRBJ1-5; the D is unclear. V was cut by 2 bases and J by 7 bases, with 9 bases left in between. This CDR3 is built from 13 residues. In DNA form, the CDR3 reads TGTGCCAGCAGTTTATGGGAGGGCCAGCCCCAGCATTTT. Translation: CASSLWEGQPQHF.

This clonotype was picked up a small number of times. V usage is TRBV18 and J usage is TRBJ2-3, with D maybe TRBD2 (6 bases). V gave up 3 bases and J gave up 8 bases, with 12 bases separating them. The CDR3 runs to 13 residues. The germline V gene has CDR1 KGHSH and CDR2 LQKENI. The CDR3 is CASSPPSRGTQYF. In nucleotides, the CDR3 is TGTGCCAGCTCACCCCCTTCGCGGGGTACGCAGTATTTT.

In this sample, this clonotype turned up a few times. The rearrangement joins TRBV5-1 to TRBJ2-3; D is uncertain. Germline CDR1 reads SGHRS; CDR2 reads YFSETQ. V was clipped by 0 bases and J by 1 base, with 6 bases between them. This CDR3 comprises 14 residues. The CDR3 coding sequence is TGCGCCAGCAGCTTGGCGTGGGGCACAGATACGCAGTATTTT. This translates into CASSLAWGTDTQYF.

The chain carries TRBV5-1 and TRBJ2-5, with D hard to call. The CDR3 covers 14 residues. The V gene's germline CDR1 is SGHRS and CDR2 YFSETQ. Trimming removed 0 bases from V and 1 base from J, with 7 bases in between. CDR3 amino acids: CASSLASTQETQYF. The DNA of the CDR3 is TGCGCCAGCAGCTTGGCATCTACCCAAGAGACCCAGTACTTC. Together with reference TRBV5-1 and TRBJ2-5, the CDR3 gives the full variable domain: KAGVTQTPRYLIKTRGQQVTLSCSPISGHRSVSWYQQTPGQGLQFLFEYFSETQRNKGNFPGRFSGRQFSNSRSEMNVSTLELGDSALYLCASSLASTQETQYFGPGTRLLVL.

This clonotype has more than one count but fewer than ten. The rearrangement links TRBV27 to TRBJ1-1; TRBD1 is a possible D gene (6 bases). The CDR3 is 11 amino acids. Deletions cut 5 bases from V and 8 bases from J, with 9 bases between. Germline V gene lookup returns CDR1 MNHEY and CDR2 SMNVEV (reference sequence). CDR3 loop: CASSHGQEAFF. CDR3 DNA: TGTGCCAGCAGTCATGGACAGGAAGCTTTCTTT.

This chain links TRBV12-3 or TRBV12-4 with TRBJ2-2, with unresolved D. With 10 bases removed from V and 0 bases from J, the gap between germline ends came to 12 bases. CDR3 length equals 14 residues. In DNA form, the CDR3 reads TGTGCCACCGCCGGGCCCTCGAACACCGGGGAGCTGTTTTTT. Protein sequence: CATAGPSNTGELFF.

This clonotype came up a few times. The chain's CDR3 is CSARVIKGQGRDTQYF. Written as DNA, the CDR3 is TGCAGTGCTAGAGTGATAAAGGGACAGGGGCGAGATACGCAGTATTTT. This chain connects TRBV20-1 to TRBJ2-3; 10 bases are a match to TRBD1. Per the germline V gene, CDR1 is DFQATT and CDR2 is SNEGSKA (reference sequence). The CDR3 consists of 16 residues. The V and J ends lost 1 base and 5 bases, in that order; junction bases with no gene match: 9.

The genes are TRBV21-1 and TRBJ2-5; the table's D call of TRBD1 was not tested on the DNA. TRBV21-1 corresponds to a pseudogene. The CDR3 has 14 residues. This CDR3 is CASHPGQGEETQYF. The DNA of the CDR3 is TGTGCCAGCCATCCGGGACAGGGGGAAGAGACCCAGTACTTC.

The chain is built from TRBV10-3 and TRBJ1-2; unclear D gene. The CDR3 has 12 residues. Trimming took 0 bases from V and 8 from J, leaving 7 bases between them. The germline V gene encodes CDR1 ENHRY and CDR2 SYGVKD. The CDR3 nucleotides read TGTGCCATCAGTGAGTCCACGGGGGGCTACACCTTC. Translating gives CAISESTGGYTF.

The chain carries TRBV27 and TRBJ2-1; 9 bases line up with TRBD1. Germline CDR1 reads MNHEY; CDR2 reads SMNVEV (reference sequence). Unmatched junction bases numbered 15, after V lost 8 bases and J lost 7 bases. This CDR3 comprises 16 residues. The CDR3 sequence is CASRTPRTGVNNEQFF. For the CDR3, the DNA is TGTGCCAGCCGCACGCCACGGACAGGGGTCAATAATGAGCAGTTCTTC.

The chain uses TRBV5-1 and TRBJ1-1; the match to TRBD1 covers 10 bases. The CDR3 loop spans 14 amino acids. The junction had 5 bases not matched to a gene; V was cut back by 2 bases and J by 7 bases. CDR1 is SGHRS, CDR2 YFSETQ, per germline. CDR3 coding DNA: TGCGCCAGCAGCTTTACCGGGGACAGGGGTGAAGCTTTCTTT. It yields the protein CASSFTGDRGEAFF.

In this sample, this clonotype turned up a few times. The CDR3 protein is CASSLGRGQAEKLFF. For the CDR3, the DNA is TGTGCCAGCAGCTTGGGGAGGGGGCAGGCTGAAAAACTGTTTTTT. The V and J genes are TRBV5-8 and TRBJ1-4; 7 nucleotides match TRBD1. CDR3 length: 15 residues. The germline CDR1 and CDR2 sequences are SGHTS and YDEGEE. J was trimmed by 7 bases and V by 0 bases; bases with no gene match: 6.

This clonotype was found a few times. The DNA for the CDR3 is TGTGCCAGCAGGCCGATGGGGGGCGGCTATGGCTACACCTTC. Residues: CASRPMGGGYGYTF. J is TRBJ1-2 and V is TRBV2; a possible D gene is TRBD1 (6 bases). The length of the CDR3 is 14 residues. V gave up 6 bases and J gave up 4 bases, with 15 bases separating them. From germline, CDR1 is SNHLY and CDR2 FYNNEI.

This clonotype was recorded a few times. The chain has TRBV12-3 or TRBV12-4 and TRBJ2-1; D is undetermined. This CDR3 is 13 amino acids long. The V gene lost 1 base and the J gene lost 10 bases, with 11 bases spanning the gap. CDR3 protein: CASSLGPQQEQFF. DNA of the CDR3: TGTGCCAGCAGTTTAGGCCCCCAGCAGGAGCAGTTCTTC.

About this clonotype itself: Its ends do not fully match the called genes, so a read error is possible. This chain connects TRBV7-9 to TRBJ2-7, with 9 bases fitting TRBD2. CDR1 and CDR2 (germline): SEHNR, FQNEAQ (reference sequence). CDR3 length: 12 amino acids. The CDR3, as DNA: TGTGCCAGCAGCTCCCTAGCGGGAACAGCCCCTTTC. Translated: CASSSLAGTAPF.

V usage is TRBV18 and J usage is TRBJ1-5; no reliable D call. From germline, CDR1 is KGHSH and CDR2 LQKENI. This CDR3 spans 13 amino acids. Trimming pared 8 bases from V and 4 bases from J, leaving 12 bases between. The CDR3 loop is CASALGRNQPQHF. The CDR3 DNA reads TGTGCCAGCGCCCTCGGTCGGAATCAGCCCCAGCATTTT. Looking up the rest from reference TRBV18 and TRBJ1-5 gives the full variable domain: NAGVMQNPRHLVRRRGQEARLRCSPMKGHSHVYWYRQLPEEGLKFMVYLQKENIIDESGMPKERFSAEFPKEGPSILRIQQVVRGDSAAYFCASALGRNQPQHFGDGTRLSIL.

The chain recombines TRBV12-3 or TRBV12-4 with TRBJ1-2, with TRBD1 as a possible D gene (6 bases). The CDR3 contains 19 residues. With 6 bases removed from V and 0 bases from J, the gap between germline ends came to 26 bases. This CDR3 reads CASRLSTLKQGRANYGYTF. DNA for the CDR3: TGTGCCAGCAGGCTATCAACACTAAAACAGGGACGGGCTAACTATGGCTACACCTTC.

This clonotype was detected many times. The rearrangement links TRBV20-1 to TRBJ1-1; tentatively, D is TRBD1 (5 bases). Looked up from germline, CDR1 is DFQATT and CDR2 is SNEGSKA (reference sequence). There are 12 residues in the CDR3. V was cut by 8 bases and J by 0 bases, with 10 bases left in between. CDR3 in amino acids: CSRGRVNTEAFF. DNA for the CDR3: TGCAGTCGCGGCAGGGTGAACACTGAAGCTTTCTTT.

The chain couples TRBV3-1 to TRBJ1-2; TRBD1 aligns across 9 bases. The J segment lost 8 bases and the V segment lost 0 bases, leaving 7 bases of the junction unmatched. The germline CDR1 and CDR2 sequences are LGHDT and YNNKEL (reference sequence). The CDR3 sequence is 15 residues long. CDR3 region: CASSQDYRTGEGYTF. The CDR3 coding sequence is TGTGCCAGCAGCCAAGATTACCGGACAGGGGAAGGCTACACCTTC.

The chain has TRBV7-2 and TRBJ2-5; D unclear. The CDR3 loop spans 14 amino acids. Trimming removed 1 base at V and 4 bases at J, with 10 bases between. Germline assignment: CDR1 SGHTA and CDR2 FQGNSA. The CDR3 nucleotides are TGTGCCAGCAGCTTAGTGGCGATAGGAGAGACCCAGTACTTC. It specifies CASSLVAIGETQYF.

Many counts were recorded for this clonotype. This chain connects TRBV5-1 to TRBJ2-3; D might be TRBD1 or TRBD2, each matching 5 bases. Germline lookup yields CDR1 SGHRS and CDR2 YFSETQ. This CDR3 is 15 amino acids long. Trimming removed 4 bases at V and 4 bases at J, with 16 bases between. Here the CDR3 DNA reads TGCGCCAGCAGCACCGAGGGGTCATGGGCAGATACGCAGTATTTT. It codes for CASSTEGSWADTQYF.

This clonotype was counted between two and nine times. The rearrangement uses TRBV12-3 or TRBV12-4 and TRBJ1-1; perhaps TRBD1 as D (5 bases). The V end lost 2 bases, the J end lost 2 bases, and 15 bases lay between the germline ends. The CDR3 is 16 amino acids. DNA of the CDR3: TGTGCCAGCAGTTTAAAAGGGCGGGGGTCCAACACTGAAGCTTTCTTT. Its translation: CASSLKGRGSNTEAFF.

CDR3 residues: CASTPGLAGSGELFF. The CDR3 coding sequence is TGCGCCAGCACCCCGGGACTAGCGGGTTCCGGGGAGCTGTTTTTT. The V and J genes are TRBV5-1 and TRBJ2-2; 12 nucleotides match TRBD2. The CDR3 runs to 15 residues. V lost 6 bases, J lost 6 bases, and 6 bases stayed unmatched. Per germline, CDR1 SGHRS and CDR2 YFSETQ.

This clonotype appeared a few times. V gene TRBV12-3 or TRBV12-4 combines with J gene TRBJ2-2; D may correspond to TRBD1 or TRBD2 (5 bases each). The V and J ends lost 5 bases and 6 bases respectively, with 22 bases between them. The CDR3 extends over 17 amino acids. CDR3 DNA: TGTGCCAGCAGTGGGCCGGCCGGGGCGGCAGGACCCGGGGAGCTGTTTTTT. This sequence encodes CASSGPAGAAGPGELFF.

V is TRBV2 and J is TRBJ2-7, with 7 bases identical to TRBD1. CDR3 length equals 14 residues. In germline, CDR1 is SNHLY, CDR2 FYNNEI. Losses at the gene ends were 6 bases for V and 5 bases for J; bases not matched to a gene: 10. The CDR3: CASRDRVLRDEQYF. As DNA, the CDR3 is TGTGCCAGCAGAGACAGGGTCCTCAGGGACGAGCAGTACTTC.

This clonotype was observed a few times. J is TRBJ2-5 and V is TRBV6-2 or TRBV6-3; D is possibly TRBD1 or TRBD2 (5 bases each). The V gene's germline CDR1 is MNHEY and CDR2 SVGEGT. This CDR3 is 14 amino acids long. V was shortened by 5 bases and J by 9 bases, with 19 bases between the two germline ends. The CDR3 sequence: CASSPPGRGVAQYF. The CDR3 region has the DNA TGTGCCAGCAGTCCCCCTGGCCGGGGCGTTGCCCAGTACTTC.

The CDR3, as DNA: TGTGCCAGCACCTGGAGAGGGCAGGGCCCTCAGCCCCAGCATTTT. Translated, it gives CASTWRGQGPQPQHF. V and J are TRBV5-8 and TRBJ1-5; tentative D call: TRBD1 (5 bases). The CDR3 sequence is 15 residues long. Trimming removed 6 bases from V and 6 bases from J, with 19 bases in between. CDR1 is SGHTS and CDR2 is YDEGEE in the germline V gene.

In this sample, this clonotype turned up a few times. The J gene is TRBJ2-1, the V gene TRBV6-1, with a weak D call TRBD1 (6 bases). Trimming took 4 bases from V and 5 from J, leaving 18 bases between them. The germline CDR1 and CDR2 sequences are MNHNS and SASEGT. The CDR3 loop spans 16 amino acids. The DNA of the CDR3 is TGTGCCAGCAGTGGACTCGGGGCAGGGGCCCACAATGAGCAGTTCTTC. Translating it yields CASSGLGAGAHNEQFF.

This sequence joins TRBV4-1 and TRBJ1-2; TRBD1 is a possible D gene (6 bases). Trimming stripped 4 bases from V and 2 bases from J, with 17 bases between. The CDR3 is 16 amino acids. Germline V gene sequence: CDR1 MGHRA, CDR2 YSYEKL. CDR3 sequence: CASSRRDKLPNYGYTF. In DNA, the CDR3 is TGCGCCAGCAGCCGGCGGGACAAACTACCGAACTATGGCTACACCTTC.

This clonotype showed up just a few times. The CDR3 DNA follows: TGTGCCATCAGTGAGTCTGTAGGCGGGGAGCTGTTTTTT. Translation gives CAISESVGGELFF. The chain joins TRBV10-3 to TRBJ2-2; D uncertain. This CDR3 region has 13 residues. V lost 0 bases and J 7 bases, leaving 6 bases between the germline ends. Germline CDR1 and CDR2: ENHRY and SYGVKD.

This clonotype was detected only once. This sequence joins TRBV20-1 and TRBJ2-1, with D perhaps TRBD1 or TRBD2 (6 bases each). The CDR3 totals 17 residues. CDR1 is DFQATT and CDR2 is SNEGSKA in the germline V gene (reference sequence). V lost 2 bases and J 4 bases, leaving 21 bases between the germline ends. The CDR3 DNA is TGCAGTGCTAGACCCCCGGAGGGGACAAAGGGGTACAATGAGCAGTTCTTC. As protein: CSARPPEGTKGYNEQFF.